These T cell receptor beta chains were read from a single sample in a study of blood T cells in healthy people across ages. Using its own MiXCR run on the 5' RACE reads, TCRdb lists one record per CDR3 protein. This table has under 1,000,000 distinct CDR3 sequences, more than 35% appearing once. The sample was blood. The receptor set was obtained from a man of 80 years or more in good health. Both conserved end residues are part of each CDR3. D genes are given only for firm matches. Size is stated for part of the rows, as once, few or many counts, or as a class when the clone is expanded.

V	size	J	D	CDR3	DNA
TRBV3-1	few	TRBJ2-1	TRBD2	CASSQNAGLAVYNEQFF	TGTGCCAGCAGCCAAAATGCGGGACTAGCGGTCTACAATGAGCAGTTCTTC
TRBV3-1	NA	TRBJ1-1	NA	CASSHFNINTEAFF	TGTGCCAGCAGTCACTTCAATATTAACACTGAAGCTTTCTTT
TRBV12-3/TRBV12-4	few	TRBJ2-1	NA	CASSVASSYNEQFF	TGTGCCAGCAGTGTTGCTAGCTCCTACAATGAGCAGTTCTTC
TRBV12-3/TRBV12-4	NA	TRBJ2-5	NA	CASSNDRYNEQYF	TGTGCCAGCAGCAATGACAGGTACAATGAGCAGTACTTC
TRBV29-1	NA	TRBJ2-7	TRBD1	CSVEDPGTGDTYEQYF	TGCAGCGTTGAAGATCCCGGGACAGGGGATACCTACGAGCAGTACTTC
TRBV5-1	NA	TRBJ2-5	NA	CASSIGSSEETQYF	TGCGCCAGCAGCATTGGCTCTAGCGAAGAGACCCAGTACTTC
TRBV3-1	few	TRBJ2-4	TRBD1	CASSQSRTGGQYF	TGTGCCAGCAGCCAGTCTCGGACAGGCGGACAGTACTTC
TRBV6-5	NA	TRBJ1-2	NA	CASSTPLGANYGYTF	TGTGCCAGCAGTACCCCCTTGGGAGCGAACTATGGCTACACCTTC
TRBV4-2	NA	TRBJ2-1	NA	CASSHQDGYEQFF	TGTGCCAGCAGCCACCAGGATGGGTATGAGCAGTTCTTC
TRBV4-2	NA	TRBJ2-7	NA	CASSGGQNYEQYF	TGTGCCAGCTCCGGCGGTCAGAACTACGAGCAGTACTTC
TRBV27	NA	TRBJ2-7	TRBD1	CASAGQGGEQYF	TGTGCCAGCGCAGGACAGGGAGGCGAGCAGTACTTC
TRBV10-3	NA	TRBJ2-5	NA	CAISKDSSETQYF	TGTGCCATCAGTAAGGACAGTTCAGAGACCCAGTACTTC
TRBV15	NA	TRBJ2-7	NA	CATSRDTGVEQYF	TGTGCCACCAGCAGAGATACGGGGGTGGAGCAGTACTTC
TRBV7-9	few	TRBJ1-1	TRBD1	CASSSGQGSAEAFF	TGTGCCAGCAGCTCTGGACAGGGGTCCGCTGAAGCTTTCTTT
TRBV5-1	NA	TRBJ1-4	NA	CASSLVSRSHEKLFF	TGCGCCAGCAGCTTGGTTAGCCGCTCGCATGAAAAACTGTTTTTT
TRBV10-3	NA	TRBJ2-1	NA	CAIKSRTASRPYNEQFF	TGTGCCATCAAAAGCAGGACAGCATCCCGACCCTACAATGAGCAGTTCTTC
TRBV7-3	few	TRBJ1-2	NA	CASSFRDGTGYTF	TGTGCCAGCAGCTTCCGGGACGGCACCGGCTACACCTTC
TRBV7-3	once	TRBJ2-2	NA	CASSPDSENTGELFF	TGTGCCAGCAGCCCCGATAGCGAGAACACCGGGGAGCTGTTTTTT
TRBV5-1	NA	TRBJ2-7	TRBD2	CASSWSSGTSSYEQYF	TGCGCCAGCAGCTGGTCTAGCGGGACGTCCTCCTACGAGCAGTACTTC
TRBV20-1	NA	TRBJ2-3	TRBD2	CSAPPGVAGKLVGIDTQYF	TGCAGTGCCCCACCCGGGGTAGCGGGAAAGCTAGTTGGTATAGATACGCAGTATTTT
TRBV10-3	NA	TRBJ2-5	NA	CAISRGRGEETQYF	TGTGCCATCAGCCGCGGACGGGGAGAAGAGACCCAGTACTTC
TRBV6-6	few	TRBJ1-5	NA	CASSYGKNQPQHF	TGTGCCAGCAGTTACGGAAAGAATCAGCCCCAGCATTTT
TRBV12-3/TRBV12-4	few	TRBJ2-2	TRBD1	CASSFYSGQGGTGELFF	TGTGCCAGCAGTTTTTACTCGGGACAGGGAGGGACCGGGGAGCTGTTTTTT
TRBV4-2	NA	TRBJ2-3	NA	CASTQDLLFNTQYF	TGTGCCAGCACCCAAGATCTTCTATTTAATACGCAGTATTTT
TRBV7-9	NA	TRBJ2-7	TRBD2	CASRNSGTSGEYEQYF	TGTGCCAGCAGGAACTCCGGGACTAGCGGAGAATACGAGCAGTACTTC
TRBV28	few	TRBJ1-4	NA	CASSSETGREKLFF	TGTGCCAGCAGTTCTGAAACAGGGAGGGAAAAACTGTTTTTT
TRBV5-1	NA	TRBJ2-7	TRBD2	CASSLTSGAAYEQYF	TGCGCCAGCAGCCTGACTAGCGGGGCGGCCTACGAGCAGTACTTC
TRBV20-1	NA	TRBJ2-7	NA	CSATELYEQYF	TGCAGTGCTACTGAGTTGTACGAGCAGTACTTC
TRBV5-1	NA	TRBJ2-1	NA	CASSLNSGGEQFF	TGCGCCAGCAGCTTGAATTCAGGCGGTGAGCAGTTCTTC
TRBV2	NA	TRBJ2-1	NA	CASCGTNEQFF	TGTGCCAGCTGCGGAACTAATGAGCAGTTCTTC
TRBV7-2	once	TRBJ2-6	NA	CASSLAGSGSGANVLTF	TGTGCCAGCAGCTTAGCCGGCAGCGGCTCTGGGGCCAACGTCCTGACTTTC
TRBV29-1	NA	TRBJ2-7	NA	CSVGGRAVTSALSYEQYF	TGCAGCGTTGGAGGTCGGGCAGTCACCTCCGCATTATCATACGAGCAGTACTTC
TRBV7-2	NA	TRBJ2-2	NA	CASSSSMYTGELFF	TGTGCCAGCAGCTCATCAATGTACACCGGGGAGCTGTTTTTT
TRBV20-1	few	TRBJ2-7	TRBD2	CSALAGDWTYEQYF	TGCAGTGCTCTAGCGGGAGATTGGACCTACGAGCAGTACTTC